The T cell receptor beta chain described here comes from a study of long-term antiretroviral therapy in people with HIV. Study observations and caveats: Clonotypes expanded prior to ART showed repertoire dominance at all sampled time points. Data on ART adherence, viral resistance or therapy changes were unavailable. Control repertoires displayed wider CDR3 length ranges than the HIV repertoires.

Per donor, a minimum of one pre-ART and a minimum of two post-ART PBMC samples were available. Germline V lookup: CDR1 SGHVS, CDR2 FQNEAQ. Deletions cut 1 base from V and 2 bases from J, with 6 bases between. This CDR3 has 14 residues. The assay used was immunoSEQ (version v3.0), run at survey level. The method was immunoSEQ multiplex PCR; TCRdb's version includes in-frame clones alone and lacks a portion of them. The sample lists approximately 10,000 clones, 70% to 85% occurring once. About this clone: Antigen unknown.

Specimen: unsorted PBMCs, collected 3 to 3.3 years before starting antiretroviral therapy. This receptor was obtained from a man aged 35-49 years with HIV. This chain connects TRBV7-8 to TRBJ2-4; no clear D gene. The CDR3 loop reads CASSLGRSKNIQYF. Here the CDR3 DNA reads TGTGCCAGCAGCTTAGGACGGTCCAAAAACATTCAGTACTTC.